What follows is one T cell receptor beta chain and its context. What it binds is not known. Compared with germline, one end of the junction differs, possibly owing to a read error. Scientists amplified the TCR beta CDR3 regions from RNA transcripts. An opening RT-PCR round employed HTBI primers and preceded a second-round multiplex PCR. From the multiplex PCR reads, TCRdb called clonotypes with MiXCR, one entry per CDR3 protein. The data contain about 660,000 distinct CDR3 sequences, just over 40% of them singletons. Where ophthalmopathy was present, donors had moderate-to-severe activity, CAS ≥3, NOSPECS ≥4 and duration under 3 months. The record originates from a study of Graves' ophthalmopathy and Graves' hyperthyroidism. Study conclusions and caveats: Most thyroid clonotypes expanded beyond 0.001 frequency were also found in blood.

CDR1 is MGHDK, CDR2 SYGVNS, per germline. CDR3 length: 13 amino acids. This clonotype was sampled from an adult man with Graves' ophthalmopathy. The chain uses TRBV25-1 and TRBJ2-7; 7 nucleotides match TRBD2. The sequencing sample was made of peripheral blood. The chain's CDR3 is CASMGGGRYEQYF. In DNA form, the CDR3 reads TGTGCTAGCATGGGGGGAGGGCGATACGAGCAGTACTTC.